Below are 28 T cell receptor beta chains sequenced from a single sample in a study of blood T cells in healthy people across ages. Together with a sample-barcoded 5' primer, a J-beta primer mix was included in a second PCR lasting roughly 7 to 11 cycles. TCRdb re-analysed the 5' RACE reads in MiXCR, keeping a single row per CDR3 protein. Of some 800,000 distinct CDR3 sequences in the sample, 20% to 25% are singletons; the top ten hold 3% to 4.5%. This same sample was also taken into another study, of T cells of mothers and their children.

The specimen sequenced was blood. These receptors came from a boy younger than 18 in good health.

The CDR3 sequence: CSASHSRDSGTDTQYF. The CDR3 DNA follows: TGCAGTGCTTCTCACTCCAGGGACAGCGGCACAGATACGCAGTATTTT. The V call is TRBV20-1, the J call TRBJ2-3, with TRBD1 matching over 7 bases. CDR3 length: 16 amino acids. The J segment lost 1 base and the V segment lost 5 bases, leaving 12 bases of the junction unmatched. The germline V gene encodes CDR1 DFQATT and CDR2 SNEGSKA (reference sequence).

This clonotype turned up a few times. The gene calls are TRBV27 and TRBJ2-1; 10 nucleotides align to TRBD2. The CDR3 extends over 14 amino acids. Germline V gives CDR1 MNHEY, CDR2 SMNVEV (reference sequence). Trimming at V came to 5 bases and at J to 8 bases, leaving 6 bases not matched to a gene. Here the CDR3 reads CASSSGGAVYEQFF. DNA of the CDR3: TGTGCCAGCAGTAGCGGGGGGGCTGTGTATGAGCAGTTCTTC.

This clonotype appeared a few times. The CDR3 DNA reads as TGTGCCAGCGGGATACAGGGCGGCGGCACTGAAGCTTTCTTT. Translated, it gives CASGIQGGGTEAFF. The chain joins TRBV5-4 to TRBJ1-1; D is perhaps TRBD1 (6 bases). This CDR3 comprises 14 residues. Trimming cost V 7 bases and J 4 bases, with 17 bases left between them. Per the germline V gene, CDR1 is SGHNT and CDR2 is YYREEE (reference sequence).

This clonotype has just a few counts. CDR3 in amino acids: CASSLTWEEQYF. For the CDR3, the DNA is TGTGCCAGCAGCCTGACTTGGGAAGAGCAGTACTTC. The V call is TRBV28, the J call TRBJ2-7; D gene uncertain. CDR3 length: 12 residues. V was shortened by 6 bases and J by 7 bases, with 13 bases between the two germline ends. Per germline, CDR1 MDHEN and CDR2 SYDVKM. Combining the CDR3 with reference TRBV28 and TRBJ2-7 gives the whole variable domain DVKVTQSSRYLVKRTGEKVFLECVQDMDHENMFWYRQDPGLGLRLIYFSYDVKMKEKGDIPEGYSVSREKKERFSLILESASTNQTSMYLCASSLTWEEQYFGPGTRLTVT.

This clonotype turned up a few times. The gene calls are TRBV29-1 and TRBJ1-1; D gene ambiguous. The CDR3 has 13 residues. V lost 6 bases and J 0 bases, leaving 11 bases between the germline ends. Germline values: CDR1 SQVTM, CDR2 ANQGSEA. CDR3 residues: CSVTERVNTEAFF. The CDR3 bases are TGCAGCGTCACTGAGCGAGTGAACACTGAAGCTTTCTTT.

This clonotype turned up a few times. The chain combines TRBV6-5 with TRBJ2-1, with 10 bases aligning to TRBD1. V trimming: 6 bases; J trimming: 7 bases; junction bases outside the gene matches: 6. The CDR3 spans 14 residues. Germline lookup yields CDR1 MNHEY and CDR2 SVGAGI. The CDR3 is CASSRQGASNEQFF. The CDR3 region has the DNA TGTGCCAGCAGCCGACAGGGGGCAAGTAATGAGCAGTTCTTC.

This clonotype was seen ten or more times. This chain uses TRBV7-8 with TRBJ2-3; the D gene is possibly TRBD2 (6 bases). This CDR3 contains 14 residues. Trimming removed 5 bases from V and 7 bases from J, with 16 bases in between. In germline, CDR1 is SGHVS, CDR2 FQNEAQ. CDR3 region: CASSPGLPSHTQYF. The CDR3 region has the DNA TGTGCCAGCAGCCCTGGACTACCTTCTCATACGCAGTATTTT.

This clonotype was seen a few times. V gene TRBV5-4 combines with J gene TRBJ1-1; D may be TRBD1 (6 bases). This CDR3 is 15 amino acids long. Germline lookup yields CDR1 SGHNT and CDR2 YYREEE (reference sequence). The germline V and J ends were trimmed by 4 bases and 1 base, with 14 bases remaining between them. The CDR3 sequence is CASSLTGFPNTEAFF. DNA for the CDR3: TGTGCCAGCAGCCTTACAGGGTTCCCGAACACTGAAGCTTTCTTT.

The table lists this clonotype with a count of one. The CDR3 bases are TGTGCCAGCAGTTTCGTACTCGGAGGAATTGAGACCCAGTACTTC. Translating gives CASSFVLGGIETQYF. V usage is TRBV28 and J usage is TRBJ2-1; weak D call: TRBD2 (5 bases). The J call is doubtful: the DNA matches TRBJ2-5 better. From germline, CDR1 is MDHEN and CDR2 SYDVKM. The CDR3 sequence is 15 residues long.

This clonotype was counted only a few times. The V and J genes are TRBV20-1 and TRBJ2-5; TRBD2 agrees at 15 bases. TRBJ2-1 matches the DNA end more closely, so the J call is doubtful. CDR1 and CDR2 (germline): DFQATT, SNEGSKA (reference sequence). This CDR3 has 15 amino acids. The CDR3, as DNA: TGCAGTGCTATCGGGACTAGCGGGGGGAACAATGAGCAGTTCTTC. It is translated as CSAIGTSGGNNEQFF.

A word on this clonotype: A junction end diverges from the germline sequence, so it may reflect a read error. V gene TRBV7-9 combines with J gene TRBJ1-2; 8 bases match TRBD1. The CDR3 totals 12 residues. Looked up from germline, CDR1 is SEHNR and CDR2 is FQNEAQ (reference sequence). The CDR3 spells CAGSRQGAGYTF. CDR3 nucleotides: TGTGCCGGCAGCAGGCAGGGGGCTGGCTACACCTTC.

This clonotype was found a few times. The rearrangement links TRBV11-1 to TRBJ2-5; D may be TRBD2 (6 bases). V was cut by 2 bases and J by 2 bases, with 12 bases left in between. The germline gives CDR1 SGHAT, CDR2 FQDESV (reference sequence). This CDR3 spans 15 amino acids. As DNA, the CDR3 is TGTGCCAGCAGCTTACGGCCGCGGGGTCAAGAGACCCAGTACTTC. Amino acids: CASSLRPRGQETQYF.

This chain connects TRBV7-9 to TRBJ2-7, with D perhaps matching TRBD2 (6 bases). V was clipped by 1 base and J by 5 bases, with 21 bases between them. CDR1 is SEHNR, CDR2 FQNEAQ, per germline (reference sequence). The CDR3 totals 17 residues. This chain's CDR3 is CASSLGGTEGVRNEQYF. The CDR3 nucleotides read TGTGCCAGCAGCTTAGGTGGGACGGAGGGAGTGAGGAACGAGCAGTACTTC.

The table lists this clonotype with a few counts. The rearrangement uses TRBV28 and TRBJ1-2, with a tentative D call TRBD1 (5 bases). Trimming cost V 3 bases and J 6 bases, with 8 bases left between them. The CDR3 runs to 12 residues. Germline V gives CDR1 MDHEN, CDR2 SYDVKM. The CDR3 protein is CASSFLGDGYTF. The CDR3 region has the DNA TGTGCCAGCAGTTTTCTGGGGGATGGCTACACCTTC.

The chain employs TRBV24-1 and TRBJ2-2; TRBD2 matches 7 bases. V gave up 3 bases and J gave up 4 bases; unmatched junction bases: 4. CDR1 KGHDR and CDR2 SFDVKD come from the germline V gene. This CDR3 contains 15 residues. The CDR3 sequence is CATSDPRTSTGELFF. The CDR3 DNA reads TGTGCCACCAGTGATCCACGGACTAGCACCGGGGAGCTGTTTTTT.

The chain combines TRBV7-2 with TRBJ1-1; D not resolved. The V and J ends lost 5 bases and 6 bases respectively, with 19 bases between them. The CDR3 covers 15 residues. Per the germline V gene, CDR1 is SGHTA and CDR2 is FQGNSA. CDR3 nucleotides: TGTGCCAGCAGCCAAGCGGCTCTAGGGCGGTCTGAAGCTTTCTTT. It codes for CASSQAALGRSEAFF.

The chain links TRBV7-9 to TRBJ1-2, with D unclear. Germline loops: CDR1 SEHNR, CDR2 FQNEAQ (reference sequence). Trimming left V 3 bases short and J 0 bases short, with 11 bases between. CDR3 size: 15 residues. CDR3 protein: CASSLSMPTNYGYTF. CDR3 bases: TGTGCCAGCAGCTTGAGCATGCCAACTAACTATGGCTACACCTTC.

The chain uses TRBV7-2 and TRBJ1-4; D remains ambiguous. CDR1 is SGHTA and CDR2 is FQGNSA in the germline V gene. The V end lost 4 bases, the J end lost 5 bases, and 14 bases lay between the germline ends. The CDR3 totals 15 residues. CDR3 in amino acids: CASSSIRAINEKLFF. The CDR3 bases are TGTGCCAGCAGCTCTATCCGGGCCATAAATGAAAAACTGTTTTTT.

This clonotype was detected only a few times. V gene TRBV5-1 combines with J gene TRBJ2-5; possible D gene TRBD1, 6 bases. Germline V CDR1 and CDR2: SGHRS, YFSETQ. Trimming stripped 1 base from V and 1 base from J, with 14 bases between. There are 16 residues in the CDR3. CDR3 loop: CASSLTSSGVQETQYF. The CDR3 DNA reads TGCGCCAGCAGCTTGACCTCGTCAGGGGTCCAAGAGACCCAGTACTTC.

J is TRBJ2-1 and V is TRBV5-1; a possible D gene is TRBD2 (5 bases). The DNA matches TRBJ2-7 better at its end, which makes the J call doubtful. CDR3 length: 13 amino acids. Germline loops: CDR1 SGHRS, CDR2 YFSETQ. In DNA, the CDR3 is TGCGCCAGCAGCTTGGGACTAAAATACGAGCAGTACTTC. Translating it yields CASSLGLKYEQYF.

J is TRBJ1-6 and V is TRBV20-1; 9 bases align to TRBD1. Unmatched junction bases numbered 2, after V lost 7 bases and J lost 7 bases. CDR1 is DFQATT, CDR2 SNEGSKA, per germline (reference sequence). The CDR3 loop spans 12 amino acids. The CDR3 nucleotides are TGCAGTGGGGACAGGGACAATTCACCCCTCCACTTT. Protein: CSGDRDNSPLHF.

Many counts were recorded for this clonotype. One end of the junction fails to match germline, which may point to a read error. The chain uses TRBV5-1 and TRBJ1-1; the match to TRBD1 covers 7 bases. The CDR3 totals 14 residues. From germline, CDR1 is SGHRS and CDR2 YFSETQ. This chain's CDR3 is CASSLEGANTEAFF. CDR3 nucleotides: TGTGCCAGCAGCTTAGAGGGGGCGAACACTGAAGCTTTCTTT.

There are a few counts of this clonotype. This rearrangement joins TRBV6-4 to TRBJ2-1, with 10 bases matching TRBD2. Germline-derived CDR1 and CDR2 are MRHNA and SNTAGT. V was clipped by 3 bases and J by 9 bases; unmatched bases: 8. The CDR3 extends over 15 amino acids. The CDR3 DNA reads as TGTGCCAGCAGTGATCTAGCGGGGGCGAGTGGTGAGCAGTTCTTC. Translation gives CASSDLAGASGEQFF.

On this clonotype itself: A read error may account for a junction end that differs from germline. V and J are TRBV7-3 and TRBJ2-1; no definite D call. The CDR3 has 15 residues. CDR1 is SGHTA and CDR2 is FQGTGA in the germline V gene. The CDR3 spells CASRSARGSYNGQFF. In nucleotides, the CDR3 is TGTGCCAGCAGGAGCGCCCGCGGATCCTACAATGGGCAGTTCTTC.

This clonotype occurred a few times. The genes are TRBV29-1 and TRBJ1-1; D may be TRBD1 (6 bases). This CDR3 spans 13 amino acids. The germline gives CDR1 SQVTM, CDR2 ANQGSEA. Trimming pared 5 bases from V and 1 base from J, leaving 11 bases between. For the CDR3, the DNA is TGCAGCGTTACAGGGCGGCAGAACACTGAAGCTTTCTTT. Amino acids: CSVTGRQNTEAFF.

The V call is TRBV7-3, the J call TRBJ2-3; 10 positions match TRBD1. There are 17 residues in the CDR3. With 5 bases clipped from V and 4 bases from J, the junction kept 12 bases outside the gene matches. The V gene's germline CDR1 is SGHTA and CDR2 FQGTGA. CDR3 amino acids: CASSIGTGAANSDTQYF. CDR3 DNA sequence: TGTGCCAGCAGCATTGGGACAGGGGCCGCCAACTCAGATACGCAGTATTTT.

In its sample, this clonotype was seen a few times. The chain joins TRBV6-6 to TRBJ2-5; D uncertain. V was pared by 9 bases and J by 2 bases, with 16 bases between. There are 14 residues in the CDR3. The germline CDR1 and CDR2 sequences are MNHNY and SVGAGI (reference sequence). Written as DNA, the CDR3 is TGTGCCAGTTGCTCTTTTGGGTATCAAGAGACCCAGTACTTC. Translated: CASCSFGYQETQYF.

The J gene is TRBJ2-1, the V gene TRBV27, with 8 bases aligning to TRBD1. CDR1 and CDR2 (germline): MNHEY, SMNVEV (reference sequence). The CDR3 is 17 amino acids. Trimming at V came to 4 bases and at J to 1 base, leaving 9 bases not matched to a gene. The CDR3 DNA reads TGTGCCAGCAGTTCAAATAGAGACAGGGGTTCCTACAATGAGCAGTTCTTC. The encoded protein is CASSSNRDRGSYNEQFF.